The present entry profiles one T cell receptor (beta chain) with its context. Original analysis: Amplification of reference gene primers was used by the study to estimate nucleated cell counts. Method: immunoSEQ multiplex PCR; TCRdb's copy keeps in-frame clones and lacks some. The V and J calls and clone size come from that table; D and trimming were worked out from the DNA. In the table there are 50,000 or so clones, around 86% of which are singletons. The CDR3 contains 16 residues. CDR1 is LNHDA and CDR2 is SQIVND in the germline V gene (reference sequence). Trimming stripped 5 bases from V and 2 bases from J, with 16 bases between. This specimen comes from a study of blood T cell repertoires in COVID-19. About the research overall: The United States, Italy and Spain provided the acute and convalescent COVID-19 samples. Sources were T cells, B-cell-depleted T cells, or PBMCs; the material itself was cDNA or gDNA.

This chain connects TRBV19 to TRBJ2-1, with a weak D call TRBD2 (5 bases). This clonotype originated in a man aged 50 to 60 with active COVID-19. The sequenced sample was peripheral blood. CDR3 protein: CASSLGIGKTYNEQFF. CDR3 bases: TGTGCCAGTAGTCTCGGGATAGGCAAGACCTACAATGAGCAGTTCTTC.